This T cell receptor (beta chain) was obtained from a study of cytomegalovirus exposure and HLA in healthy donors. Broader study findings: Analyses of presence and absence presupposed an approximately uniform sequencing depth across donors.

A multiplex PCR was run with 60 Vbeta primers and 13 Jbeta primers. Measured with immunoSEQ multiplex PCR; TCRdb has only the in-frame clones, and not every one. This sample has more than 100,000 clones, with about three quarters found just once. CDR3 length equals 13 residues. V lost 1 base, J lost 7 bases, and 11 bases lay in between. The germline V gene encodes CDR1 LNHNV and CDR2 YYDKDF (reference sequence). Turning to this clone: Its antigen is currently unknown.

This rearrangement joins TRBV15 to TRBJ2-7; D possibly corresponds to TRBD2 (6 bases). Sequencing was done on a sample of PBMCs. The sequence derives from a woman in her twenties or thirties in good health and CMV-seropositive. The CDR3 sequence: CATSRGRDREQYF. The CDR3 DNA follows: TGTGCCACCAGCAGAGGGAGGGATAGGGAGCAGTACTTC.